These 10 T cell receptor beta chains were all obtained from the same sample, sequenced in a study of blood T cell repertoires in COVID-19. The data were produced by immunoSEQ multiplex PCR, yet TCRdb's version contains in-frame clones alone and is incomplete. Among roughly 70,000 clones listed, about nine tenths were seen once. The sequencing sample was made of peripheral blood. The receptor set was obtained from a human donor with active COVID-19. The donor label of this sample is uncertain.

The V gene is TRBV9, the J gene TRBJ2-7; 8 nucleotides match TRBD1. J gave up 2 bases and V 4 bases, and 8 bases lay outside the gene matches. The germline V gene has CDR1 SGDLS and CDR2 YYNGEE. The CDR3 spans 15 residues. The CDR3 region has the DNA TGTGCCAGCAGCCTCGGACAGGGTGTAGCCTACGAGCAGTACTTC. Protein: CASSLGQGVAYEQYF.

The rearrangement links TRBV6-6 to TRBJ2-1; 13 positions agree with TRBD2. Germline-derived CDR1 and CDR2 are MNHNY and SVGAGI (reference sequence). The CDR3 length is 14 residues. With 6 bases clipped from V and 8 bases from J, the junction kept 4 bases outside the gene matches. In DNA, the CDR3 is TGTGCCAGCAGAGGGACTAGCGGGATTTATGAGCAGTTCTTC. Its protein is CASRGTSGIYEQFF.

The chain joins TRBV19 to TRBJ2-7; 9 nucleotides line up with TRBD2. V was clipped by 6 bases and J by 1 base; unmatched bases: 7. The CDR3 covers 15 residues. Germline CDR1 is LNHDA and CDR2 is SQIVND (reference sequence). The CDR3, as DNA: TGTGCCAGTAGGGTAGCGGGGGACGTTTCCTACGAGCAGTACTTC. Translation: CASRVAGDVSYEQYF.

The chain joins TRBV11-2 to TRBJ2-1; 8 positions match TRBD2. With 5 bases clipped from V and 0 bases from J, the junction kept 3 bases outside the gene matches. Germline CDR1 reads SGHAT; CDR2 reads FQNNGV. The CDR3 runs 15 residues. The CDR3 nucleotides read TGTGCCAGCAGCGAAACTAGCGGCTCCTACAATGAGCAGTTCTTC. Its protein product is CASSETSGSYNEQFF.

The CDR3 spells CASSLRGGYEQYF. CDR3 coding DNA: TGTGCCAGCAGCTTACGTGGAGGCTACGAGCAGTACTTC. The chain is built from TRBV13 and TRBJ2-7; D might be TRBD2 (5 bases). CDR3 length equals 13 residues. Germline-derived CDR1 and CDR2 are PRHDT and FYEKMQ (reference sequence). The germline V and J ends were trimmed by 2 bases and 3 bases, with 8 bases remaining between them.

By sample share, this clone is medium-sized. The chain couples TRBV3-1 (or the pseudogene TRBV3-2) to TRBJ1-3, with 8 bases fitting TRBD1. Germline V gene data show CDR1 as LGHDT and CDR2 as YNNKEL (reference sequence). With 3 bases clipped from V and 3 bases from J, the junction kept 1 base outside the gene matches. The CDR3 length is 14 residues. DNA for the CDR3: TGTGCCAGCAGCCATACAGGGGGTGGAAACACCATATATTTT. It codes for CASSHTGGGNTIYF.

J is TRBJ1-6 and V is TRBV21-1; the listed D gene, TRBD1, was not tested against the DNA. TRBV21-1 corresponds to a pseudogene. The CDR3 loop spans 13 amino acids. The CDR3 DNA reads TGTGCCAGCAGTTTCCCAGGGAATTCACCCCTCCACTTT. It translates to CASSFPGNSPLHF.

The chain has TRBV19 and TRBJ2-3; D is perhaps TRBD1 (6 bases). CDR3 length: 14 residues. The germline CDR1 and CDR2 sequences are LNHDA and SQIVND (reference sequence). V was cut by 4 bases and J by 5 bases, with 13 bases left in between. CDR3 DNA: TGTGCCAGTAGTAGTCCAGGGGATGGAGATACGCAGTATTTT. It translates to CASSSPGDGDTQYF.

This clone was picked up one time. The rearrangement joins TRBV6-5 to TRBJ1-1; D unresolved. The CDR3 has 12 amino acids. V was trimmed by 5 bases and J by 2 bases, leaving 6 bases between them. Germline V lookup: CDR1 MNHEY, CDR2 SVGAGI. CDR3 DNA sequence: TGTGCCAGCAGTAGACTTAACACTGAAGCTTTCTTT. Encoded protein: CASSRLNTEAFF.

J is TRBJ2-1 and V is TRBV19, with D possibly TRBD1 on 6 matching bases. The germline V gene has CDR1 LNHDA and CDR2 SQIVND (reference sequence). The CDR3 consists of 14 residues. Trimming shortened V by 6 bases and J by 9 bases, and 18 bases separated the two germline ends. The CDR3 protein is CASRTTLTGAEQFF. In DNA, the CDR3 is TGTGCCAGTAGGACTACTCTGACAGGTGCTGAGCAGTTCTTC.